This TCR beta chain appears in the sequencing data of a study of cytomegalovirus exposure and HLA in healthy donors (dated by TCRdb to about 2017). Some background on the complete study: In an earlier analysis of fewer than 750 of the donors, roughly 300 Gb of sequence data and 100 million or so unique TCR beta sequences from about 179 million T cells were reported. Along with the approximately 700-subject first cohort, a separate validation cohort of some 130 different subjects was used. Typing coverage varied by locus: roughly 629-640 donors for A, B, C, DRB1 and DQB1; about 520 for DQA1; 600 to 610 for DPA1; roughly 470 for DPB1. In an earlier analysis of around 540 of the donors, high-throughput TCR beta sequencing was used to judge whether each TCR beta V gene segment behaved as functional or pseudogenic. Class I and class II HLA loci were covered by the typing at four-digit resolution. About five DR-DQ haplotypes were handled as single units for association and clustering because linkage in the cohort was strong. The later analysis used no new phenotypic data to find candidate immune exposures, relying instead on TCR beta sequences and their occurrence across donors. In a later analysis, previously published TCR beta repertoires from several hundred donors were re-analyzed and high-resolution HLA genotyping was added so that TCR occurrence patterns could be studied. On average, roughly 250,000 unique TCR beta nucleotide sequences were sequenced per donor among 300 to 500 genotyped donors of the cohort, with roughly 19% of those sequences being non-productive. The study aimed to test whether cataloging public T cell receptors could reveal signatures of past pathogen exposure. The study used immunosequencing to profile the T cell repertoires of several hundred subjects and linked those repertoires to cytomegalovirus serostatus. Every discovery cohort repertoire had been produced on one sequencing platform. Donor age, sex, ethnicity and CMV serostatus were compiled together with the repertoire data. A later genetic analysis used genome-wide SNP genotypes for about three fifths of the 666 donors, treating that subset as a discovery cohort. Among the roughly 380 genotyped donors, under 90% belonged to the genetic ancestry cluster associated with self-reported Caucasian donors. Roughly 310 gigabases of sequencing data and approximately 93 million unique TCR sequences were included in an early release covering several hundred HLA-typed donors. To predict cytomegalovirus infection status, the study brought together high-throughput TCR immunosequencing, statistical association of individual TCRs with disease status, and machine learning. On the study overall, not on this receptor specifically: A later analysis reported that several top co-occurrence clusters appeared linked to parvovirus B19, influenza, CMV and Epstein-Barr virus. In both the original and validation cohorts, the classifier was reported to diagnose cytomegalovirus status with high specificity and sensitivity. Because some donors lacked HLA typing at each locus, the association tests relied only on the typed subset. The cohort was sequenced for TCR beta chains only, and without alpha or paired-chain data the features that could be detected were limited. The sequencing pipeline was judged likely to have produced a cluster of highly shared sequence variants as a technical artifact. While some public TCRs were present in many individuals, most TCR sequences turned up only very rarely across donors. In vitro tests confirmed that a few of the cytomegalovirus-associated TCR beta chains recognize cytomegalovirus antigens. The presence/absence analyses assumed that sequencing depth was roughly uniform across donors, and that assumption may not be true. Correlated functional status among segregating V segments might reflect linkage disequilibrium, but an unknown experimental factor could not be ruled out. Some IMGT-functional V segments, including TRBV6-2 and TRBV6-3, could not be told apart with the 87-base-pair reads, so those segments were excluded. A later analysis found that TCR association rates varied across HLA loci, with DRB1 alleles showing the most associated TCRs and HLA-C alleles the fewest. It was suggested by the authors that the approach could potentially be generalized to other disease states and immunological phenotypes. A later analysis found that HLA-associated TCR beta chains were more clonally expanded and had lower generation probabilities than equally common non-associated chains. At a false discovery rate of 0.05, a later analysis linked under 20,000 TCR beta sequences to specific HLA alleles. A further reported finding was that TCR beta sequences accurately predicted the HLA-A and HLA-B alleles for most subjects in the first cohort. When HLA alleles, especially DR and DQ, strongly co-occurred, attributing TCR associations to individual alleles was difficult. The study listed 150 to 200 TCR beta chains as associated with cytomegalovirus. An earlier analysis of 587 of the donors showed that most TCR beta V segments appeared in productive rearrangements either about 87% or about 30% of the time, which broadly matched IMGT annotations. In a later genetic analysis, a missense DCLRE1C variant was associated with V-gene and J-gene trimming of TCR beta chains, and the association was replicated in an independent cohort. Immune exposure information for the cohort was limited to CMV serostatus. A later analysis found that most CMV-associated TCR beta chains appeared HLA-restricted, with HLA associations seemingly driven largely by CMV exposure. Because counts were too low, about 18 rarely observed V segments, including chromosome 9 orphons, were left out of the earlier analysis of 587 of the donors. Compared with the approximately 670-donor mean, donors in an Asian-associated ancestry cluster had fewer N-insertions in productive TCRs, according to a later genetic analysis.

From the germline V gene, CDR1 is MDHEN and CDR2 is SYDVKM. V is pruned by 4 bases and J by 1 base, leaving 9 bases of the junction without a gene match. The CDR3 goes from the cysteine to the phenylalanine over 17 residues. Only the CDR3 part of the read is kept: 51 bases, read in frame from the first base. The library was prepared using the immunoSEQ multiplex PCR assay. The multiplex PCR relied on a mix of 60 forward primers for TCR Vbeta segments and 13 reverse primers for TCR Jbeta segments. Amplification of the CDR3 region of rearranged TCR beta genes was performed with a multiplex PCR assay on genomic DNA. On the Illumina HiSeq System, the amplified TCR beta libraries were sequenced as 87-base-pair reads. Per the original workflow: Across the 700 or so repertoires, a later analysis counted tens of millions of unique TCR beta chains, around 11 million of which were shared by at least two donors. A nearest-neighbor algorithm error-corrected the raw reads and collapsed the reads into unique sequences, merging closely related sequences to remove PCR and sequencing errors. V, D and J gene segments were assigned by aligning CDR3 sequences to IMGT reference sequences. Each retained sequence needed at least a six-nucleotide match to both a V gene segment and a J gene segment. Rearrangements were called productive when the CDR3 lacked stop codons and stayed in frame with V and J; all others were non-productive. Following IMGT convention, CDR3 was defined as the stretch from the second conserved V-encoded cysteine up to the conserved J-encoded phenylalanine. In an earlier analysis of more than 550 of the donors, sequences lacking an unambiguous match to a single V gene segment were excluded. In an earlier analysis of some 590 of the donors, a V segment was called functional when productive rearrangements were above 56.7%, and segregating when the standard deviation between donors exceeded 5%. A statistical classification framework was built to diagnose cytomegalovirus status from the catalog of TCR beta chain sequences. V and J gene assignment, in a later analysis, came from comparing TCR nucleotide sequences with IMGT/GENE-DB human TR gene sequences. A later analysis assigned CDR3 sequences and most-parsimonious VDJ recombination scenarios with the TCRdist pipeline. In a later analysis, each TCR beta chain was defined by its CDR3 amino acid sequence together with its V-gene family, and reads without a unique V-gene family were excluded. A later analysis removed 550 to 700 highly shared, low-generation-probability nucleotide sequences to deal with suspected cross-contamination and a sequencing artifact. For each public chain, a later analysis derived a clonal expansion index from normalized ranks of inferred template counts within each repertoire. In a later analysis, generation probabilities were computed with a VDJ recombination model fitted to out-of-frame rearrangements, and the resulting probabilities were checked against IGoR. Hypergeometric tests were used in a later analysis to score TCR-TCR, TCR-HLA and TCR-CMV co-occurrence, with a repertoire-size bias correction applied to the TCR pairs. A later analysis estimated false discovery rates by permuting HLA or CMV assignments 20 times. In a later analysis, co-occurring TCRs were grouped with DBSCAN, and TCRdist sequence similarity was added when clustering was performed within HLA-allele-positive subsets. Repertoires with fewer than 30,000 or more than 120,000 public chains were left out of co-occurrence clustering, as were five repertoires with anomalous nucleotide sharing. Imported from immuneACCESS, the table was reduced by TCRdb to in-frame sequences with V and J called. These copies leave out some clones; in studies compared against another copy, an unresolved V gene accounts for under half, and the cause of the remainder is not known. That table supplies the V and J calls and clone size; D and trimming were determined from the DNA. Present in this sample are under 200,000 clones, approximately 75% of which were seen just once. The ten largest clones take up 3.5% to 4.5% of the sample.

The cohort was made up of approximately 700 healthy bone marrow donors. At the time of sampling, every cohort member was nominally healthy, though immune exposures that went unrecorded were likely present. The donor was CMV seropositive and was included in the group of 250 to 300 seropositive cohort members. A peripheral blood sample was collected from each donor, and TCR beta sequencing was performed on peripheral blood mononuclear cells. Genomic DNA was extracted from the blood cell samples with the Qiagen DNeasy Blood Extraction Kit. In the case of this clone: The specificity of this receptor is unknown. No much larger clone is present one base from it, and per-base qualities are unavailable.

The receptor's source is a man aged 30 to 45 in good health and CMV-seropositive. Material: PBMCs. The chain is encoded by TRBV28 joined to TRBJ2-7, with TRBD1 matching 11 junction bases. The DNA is TGTGCCAGCAGTTCCCGGACAGGGGGCATGAGGTCCTACGAGCAGTACTTC. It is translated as CASSSRTGGMRSYEQYF.